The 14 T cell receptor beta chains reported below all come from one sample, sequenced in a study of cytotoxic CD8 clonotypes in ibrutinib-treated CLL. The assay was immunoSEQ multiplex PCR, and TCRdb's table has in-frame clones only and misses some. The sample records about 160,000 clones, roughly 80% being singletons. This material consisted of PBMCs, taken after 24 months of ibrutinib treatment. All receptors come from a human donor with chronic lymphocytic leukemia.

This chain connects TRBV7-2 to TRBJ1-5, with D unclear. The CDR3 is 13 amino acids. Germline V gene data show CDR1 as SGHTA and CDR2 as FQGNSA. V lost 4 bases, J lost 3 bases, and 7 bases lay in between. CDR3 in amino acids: CASSSSNNQPQHF. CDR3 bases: TGTGCCAGCAGCTCCTCTAACAATCAGCCCCAGCATTTT.

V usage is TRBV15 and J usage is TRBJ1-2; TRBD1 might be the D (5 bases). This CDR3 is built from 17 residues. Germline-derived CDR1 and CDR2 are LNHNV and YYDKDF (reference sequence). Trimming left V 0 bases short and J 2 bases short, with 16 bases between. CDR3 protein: CATSRDLGRVENYGYTF. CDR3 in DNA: TGTGCCACCAGCAGAGATCTAGGCAGGGTAGAAAACTATGGCTACACCTTC.

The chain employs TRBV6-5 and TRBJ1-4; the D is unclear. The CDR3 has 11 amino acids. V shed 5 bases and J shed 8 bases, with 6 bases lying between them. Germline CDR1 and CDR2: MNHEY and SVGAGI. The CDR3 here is CASSDYEKLFF. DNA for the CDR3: TGTGCCAGCAGTGACTACGAAAAACTGTTTTTT.

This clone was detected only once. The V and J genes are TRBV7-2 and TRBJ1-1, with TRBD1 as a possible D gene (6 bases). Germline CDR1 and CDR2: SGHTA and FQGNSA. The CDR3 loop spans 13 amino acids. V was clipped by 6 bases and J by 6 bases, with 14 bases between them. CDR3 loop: CASSPLDRPEAFF. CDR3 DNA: TGTGCCAGCAGTCCCCTCGACAGGCCTGAAGCTTTCTTT.

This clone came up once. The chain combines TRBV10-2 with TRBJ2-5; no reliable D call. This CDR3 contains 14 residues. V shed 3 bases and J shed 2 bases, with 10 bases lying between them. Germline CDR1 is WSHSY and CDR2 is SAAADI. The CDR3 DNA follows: TGCGCCAGCAGTGAACCGACCGGTCAAGAGACCCAGTACTTC. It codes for CASSEPTGQETQYF.

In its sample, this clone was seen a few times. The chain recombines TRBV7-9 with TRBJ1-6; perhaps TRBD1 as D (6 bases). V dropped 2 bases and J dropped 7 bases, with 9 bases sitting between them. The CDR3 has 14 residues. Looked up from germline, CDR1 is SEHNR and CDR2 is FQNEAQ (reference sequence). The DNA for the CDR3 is TGTGCCAGCAGCTTATCCAGGGGAAATTCACCCCTCCACTTT. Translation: CASSLSRGNSPLHF.

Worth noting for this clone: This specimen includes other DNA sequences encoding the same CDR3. The DNA for the CDR3 is TGTGCCAGCAGCTTGGTTCGGGAGACCCAGTACTTC. Its protein product is CASSLVRETQYF. The J gene is TRBJ2-5, the V gene TRBV7-9, with D uncertain. The germline gives CDR1 SEHNR, CDR2 FQNEAQ (reference sequence). This CDR3 comprises 12 residues. The V end was cut by 3 bases, the J end by 5 bases, with 7 bases between. The complete variable domain, with remaining parts taken from reference TRBV7-9 and TRBJ2-5, reads DTGVSQNPRHKITKRGQNVTFRCDPISEHNRLYWYRQTLGQGPEFLTYFQNEAQLEKSRLLSDRFSAERPKGSFSTLEIQRTEQGDSAMYLCASSLVRETQYFGPGTRLLVL.

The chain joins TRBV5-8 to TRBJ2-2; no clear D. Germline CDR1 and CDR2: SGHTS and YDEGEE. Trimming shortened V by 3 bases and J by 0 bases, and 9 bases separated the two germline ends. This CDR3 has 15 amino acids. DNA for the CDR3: TGTGCCAGCAGCTCCGGCAGAGCGAACACCGGGGAGCTGTTTTTT. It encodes CASSSGRANTGELFF.

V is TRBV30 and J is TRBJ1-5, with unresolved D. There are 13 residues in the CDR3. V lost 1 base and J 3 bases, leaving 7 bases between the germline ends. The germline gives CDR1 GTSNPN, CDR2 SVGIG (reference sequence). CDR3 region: CAWSGQTNQPQHF. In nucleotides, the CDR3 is TGTGCCTGGAGTGGGCAGACCAATCAGCCCCAGCATTTT.

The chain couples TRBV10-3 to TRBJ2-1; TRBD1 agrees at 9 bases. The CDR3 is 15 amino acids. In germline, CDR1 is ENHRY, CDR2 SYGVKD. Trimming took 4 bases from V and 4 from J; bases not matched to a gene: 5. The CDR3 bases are TGTGCCATCAGTGCCGGACAGGGGTCTTACAATGAGCAGTTCTTC. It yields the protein CAISAGQGSYNEQFF.

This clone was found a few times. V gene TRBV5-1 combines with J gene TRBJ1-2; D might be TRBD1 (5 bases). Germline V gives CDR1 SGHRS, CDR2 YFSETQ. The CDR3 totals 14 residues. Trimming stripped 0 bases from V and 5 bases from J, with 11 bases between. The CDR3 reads CASSLAGTEYGYTF. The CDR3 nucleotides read TGCGCCAGCAGCTTGGCCGGGACGGAGTATGGCTACACCTTC.

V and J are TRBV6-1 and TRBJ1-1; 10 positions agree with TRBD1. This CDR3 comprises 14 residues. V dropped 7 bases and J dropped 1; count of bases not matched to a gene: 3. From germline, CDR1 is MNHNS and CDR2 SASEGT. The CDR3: CASIRDRGNTEAFF. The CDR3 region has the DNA TGTGCCAGCATCAGGGACAGGGGGAACACTGAAGCTTTCTTT.

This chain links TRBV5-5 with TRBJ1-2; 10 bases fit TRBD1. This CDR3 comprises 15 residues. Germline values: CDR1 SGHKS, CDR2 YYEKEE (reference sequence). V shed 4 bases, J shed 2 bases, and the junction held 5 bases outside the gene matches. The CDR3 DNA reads TGTGCCAGCAGCGCACAGGACAGGGGGAACTATGGCTACACCTTC. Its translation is CASSAQDRGNYGYTF. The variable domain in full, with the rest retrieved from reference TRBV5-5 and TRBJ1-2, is DAGVTQSPTHLIKTRGQQVTLRCSPISGHKSVSWYQQVLGQGPQFIFQYYEKEERGRGNFPDRFSARQFPNYSSELNVNALLLGDSALYLCASSAQDRGNYGYTFGSGTRLTVV.

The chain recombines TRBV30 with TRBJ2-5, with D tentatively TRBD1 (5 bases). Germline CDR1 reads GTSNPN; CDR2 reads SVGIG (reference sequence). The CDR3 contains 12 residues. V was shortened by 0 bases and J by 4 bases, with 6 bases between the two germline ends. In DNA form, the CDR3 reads TGTGCCTGGAGTGTAGGGGTAGAGACCCAGTACTTC. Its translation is CAWSVGVETQYF.